These T cell receptor beta chains were read from a single sample in a study of T cell responses to AZD1222 COVID-19 vaccine. Clones were sequenced by immunoSEQ multiplex PCR, and TCRdb holds only the in-frame ones, with some missing. The data hold approximately 84,000 clones, with 70% to 90% observed a single time. The sample consisted of peripheral blood, taken 28 days after the second AZD1222 dose. These TCRs come from an adult who received the AZD1222 COVID-19 vaccine. CDR3s include the opening cysteine and the closing phenylalanine or tryptophan. The D gene is left open where the match is weak. Size is stated for part of the rows, as once, few or many counts, or as a class when the clone is expanded.

>13|.|TRBJ2-1|TRBV7-8|.
TGTGCCAGCAGCTTAGTTAATGACAATGAGCAGTTCTTC
CASSLVNDNEQFF
>13|.|TRBJ1-2|TRBV21-1|.
TGTGCCAGCAGCCCCATCCAGATTTATGGCTACACCTTC
CASSPIQIYGYTF
>15|once|TRBJ1-1|TRBV4-1|TRBD1
TGCGCCAGCAGCCAAGGACAGGGGAATAGGCCTGAAGCTTTCTTT
CASSQGQGNRPEAFF
>16|.|TRBJ2-7|TRBV28|.
TGTGCCAGCACCCCTGGGGTCAGTGTGAGCTCCTACGAGCAGTACTTC
CASTPGVSVSSYEQYF
>15|few|TRBJ1-2|TRBV3-1/TRBV3-2|.
TGTGCCAGCAGCCAAGAAGTGGGCACCCCCTATGGCTACACCTTC
CASSQEVGTPYGYTF
>12|once|TRBJ1-2|TRBV7-3|.
TGTGCCAGCAGCTTAGACGGCTATGGCTACACCTTC
CASSLDGYGYTF
>18|.|TRBJ2-2|TRBV28|TRBD1
TGTGCCAGCAGCCTAGACAGGGGGCGTATCGAGAACACCGGGGAGCTGTTTTTT
CASSLDRGRIENTGELFF
>12|.|TRBJ2-7|TRBV6-1|.
TGTGCCAGCAGTGAAGCTGAAATCGCGCAGTACTTC
CASSEAEIAQYF
>12|.|TRBJ1-2|TRBV7-9|TRBD1
TGTGCCAGCAGCTTAGGGGACAGGGACTACACCTTC
CASSLGDRDYTF
>15|.|TRBJ2-3|TRBV5-4|TRBD1
TGTGCCAGCAGCACTTGGGACAGGGGGACAGATACGCAGTATTTT
CASSTWDRGTDTQYF
>15|.|TRBJ2-7|TRBV6-5|TRBD2
TGTGCCAGCACAAGACTAGCGGGGGCATCCTACGAGCAGTACTTC
CASTRLAGASYEQYF
>15|.|TRBJ1-5|TRBV19|TRBD1
TGTGCCAGCCAACGACAGGGCACGGCTAATCAGCCCCAGCATTTT
CASQRQGTANQPQHF
>18|few|TRBJ1-2|TRBV28|TRBD1
TGTGCCAGCAGCCATCGCTACCACCGGGACAGCGCCTACTATGGCTACACCTTC
CASSHRYHRDSAYYGYTF
>13|.|TRBJ2-4|TRBV12-3/TRBV12-4|.
TGTGCCAGCAGTTTTTCGACTTGGGACATTCAGTACTTC
CASSFSTWDIQYF
>16|.|TRBJ1-5|TRBV5-5|.
TGTGCCAGCAGCTTGGGCCAGACTAATAGCAATCAGCCCCAGCATTTT
CASSLGQTNSNQPQHF
>15|.|TRBJ1-5|TRBV6-6|.
TGTGCCAGCACTCTGACGCAGGGCGGCAATCAGCCCCAGCATTTT
CASTLTQGGNQPQHF
>14|.|TRBJ1-4|TRBV28|.
TGTGCCAGCAGTCCCGACGGCCCCTGGGGGGAACTGTTTTTT
CASSPDGPWGELFF
>15|.|TRBJ2-1|TRBV4-1|.
TGCGCCAGCAGCCAACCCCGGGGGACATCCAATGAGCAGTTCTTC
CASSQPRGTSNEQFF
>14|.|TRBJ2-7|TRBV9|TRBD1
TGTGCCAGCAGCGTCGGGACAGGGACGTGGGAGCAGTACTTC
CASSVGTGTWEQYF
>14|.|TRBJ1-2|TRBV4-2|.
TGTGCCAGCAGCCAAGAGTCGTGGGACTATGGCTACACCTTC
CASSQESWDYGYTF
>12|once|TRBJ2-7|TRBV3-1/TRBV3-2|.
TGTGCCAGCAGCAGGGGGGACGACGAGCAGTACTTC
CASSRGDDEQYF
>15|.|TRBJ2-3|TRBV25-1|TRBD2
TGTGCCAGCCACGGACTAGCGGGGGGGTGGGATACGCAGTATTTT
CASHGLAGGWDTQYF
>16|.|TRBJ2-1|TRBV5-1|.
TGCGCCAGCAGCCTGGAGGGCGGGTTCGCCTACAATGAGCAGTTCTTC
CASSLEGGFAYNEQFF
>16|.|TRBJ2-5|TRBV29-1|TRBD2
TGCAGCGTCTCTAGCGGGGGGCTGGAAATTCAAGAGACCCAGTACTTC
CSVSSGGLEIQETQYF
>12|.|TRBJ1-4|TRBV14|.
TGTGCCAGCAGCCAAGATCGAGGAAAACTGTTTTTT
CASSQDRGKLFF
>16|few|TRBJ2-7|TRBV5-4|TRBD2
TGTGCCAGCAGCCCCGGACTAGCGGGGGGTCGGTACGAGCAGTACTTC
CASSPGLAGGRYEQYF
>14|.|TRBJ1-1|TRBV6-5|.
TGTGCCAGCAGTTACTCTAGGGGGAACACTGAAGCTTTCTTT
CASSYSRGNTEAFF
>13|.|TRBJ1-1|TRBV6-5|.
TGTGCCAGCCACCGGGCGGGGGCCACTGAAGCTTTCTTT
CASHRAGATEAFF
>14|.|TRBJ1-5|TRBV19|.
TGTGCCAGTAGTATACAGGGGTCGAATCAGCCCCAGCATTTT
CASSIQGSNQPQHF
>15|.|TRBJ1-1|TRBV9|.
TGTGCCAGCAGCCCCAGTATCCCGGAGTTATCTGAAGCTTTCTTT
CASSPSIPELSEAFF
>17|.|TRBJ2-1|TRBV7-3|TRBD2
TGTGCCAGCAGCTTACGAAGCGGGGGGGCTTCCTACAATGAGCAGTTCTTC
CASSLRSGGASYNEQFF
>15|.|TRBJ2-7|TRBV29-1|.
TGCAGCGTGCTCCCTGGGGGGGCCGAGGAGAACGAGCAGTACTTC
CSVLPGGAEENEQYF
>14|once|TRBJ1-4|TRBV5-1|.
TGCGCCAGCAGCTTGGCAGGGCGAGACGAAAAACTGTTTTTT
CASSLAGRDEKLFF
>16|.|TRBJ2-7|TRBV5-1|.
TGCGCCAGCAGCCCGGATCCACCGCCAATCTCCTACGAGCAGTACTTC
CASSPDPPPISYEQYF
>15|.|TRBJ2-3|TRBV7-6|TRBD2
TGTGCCAGCAGCTCCCTAGCGGGGGACAGGGATACGCAGTATTTT
CASSSLAGDRDTQYF
>15|.|TRBJ1-3|TRBV11-3|.
TGTGCCAGCAGCCGCTTCTCAGGGACCGGAAACACCATATATTTT
CASSRFSGTGNTIYF
>15|.|TRBJ2-2|TRBV7-9|.
TGTGCCAGCAGCCGGGGGACAGTTTACACCGGGGAGCTGTTTTTT
CASSRGTVYTGELFF
>13|.|TRBJ1-1|TRBV19|TRBD1
TGTGCCACCGGGACAGGCCAGAACACTGAAGCTTTCTTT
CATGTGQNTEAFF
>15|.|TRBJ2-5|TRBV24-1|TRBD2
TGTGCCACCGCCCGGGGAGCGGGGGCTGGTGAGACCCAGTACTTC
CATARGAGAGETQYF
>14|.|TRBJ2-3|TRBV19|.
TGTGCCACACAGGGGCGGGGGAGCACAGATACGCAGTATTTT
CATQGRGSTDTQYF
>15|.|TRBJ2-2|TRBV15|TRBD2
TGTGCCACCACAGGGCGCGGGGGGAACACCGGGGAGCTGTTTTTT
CATTGRGGNTGELFF
>15|.|TRBJ1-2|TRBV10-3|.
TGTGCCATCAGTGAGTCTACGACAGTTTTATATGGCTACACCTTC
CAISESTTVLYGYTF
>14|.|TRBJ2-7|TRBV4-1|.
TGCGCCAGCAGCCAAGGGGGTAGGGGGTACGAGCAGTACTTC
CASSQGGRGYEQYF
>13|.|TRBJ1-1|TRBV7-2|.
TGTGCCAGCAGCTTATTGCAGGGTGCTGAGGCTTTCTTT
CASSLLQGAEAFF
>18|once|TRBJ1-4|TRBV15|.
TGTGCCACCAGCAGAGAGACAGGAGCCTCGTTACTTAATGAAAAACTGTTTTTT
CATSRETGASLLNEKLFF
>16|.|TRBJ2-3|TRBV19|.
TGTGCCAGTAGTAGAAGCGGAGCCTATAGCACAGATACGCAGTATTTT
CASSRSGAYSTDTQYF
>13|.|TRBJ2-1|TRBV4-1|.
TGCGCCAGCAGCCGCCTTTTGATCAATGAGCAGTTCTTC
CASSRLLINEQFF
>15|.|TRBJ2-7|TRBV10-3|TRBD1
TGTGCCATCAGTGAGTCGGACAGGAGCTCCTACGAGCAGTACTTC
CAISESDRSSYEQYF
>15|.|TRBJ2-1|TRBV11-2|.
TGTGCCAGCAGCTTAGTTGCGGGGATTTACAATGAGCAGTTCTTC
CASSLVAGIYNEQFF
>14|.|TRBJ1-1|TRBV5-4|.
TGTGCCAGCAGGGTGGGGGTAGGGAACACTGAAGCTTTCTTT
CASRVGVGNTEAFF
>18|.|TRBJ2-7|TRBV10-1|.
TGCGCCAGCAGTGGTCCCTCAGGGGGGAGAGGGGTTGACTACGAGCAGTACTTC
CASSGPSGGRGVDYEQYF
>18|.|TRBJ1-6|TRBV28|.
TGTGCCAGCAGTCTCCTACGGACTGCCCAAGACTATAATTCACCCCTCCACTTT
CASSLLRTAQDYNSPLHF
>15|.|TRBJ2-1|TRBV6-4|TRBD2
TGTGCCAGCAGTGAGGCTAGCGGGGCGCCCAATGAGCAGTTCTTC
CASSEASGAPNEQFF
>14|.|TRBJ1-5|TRBV19|TRBD1
TGTGCCAGTAGTAACCAGGGGGGGAATCAGCCCCAGCATTTT
CASSNQGGNQPQHF
>16|once|TRBJ2-7|TRBV14|TRBD1
TGTGCCAGCAGCCAAGGGGGGACAGGGGAAGACGGCGAGCAGTACTTC
CASSQGGTGEDGEQYF